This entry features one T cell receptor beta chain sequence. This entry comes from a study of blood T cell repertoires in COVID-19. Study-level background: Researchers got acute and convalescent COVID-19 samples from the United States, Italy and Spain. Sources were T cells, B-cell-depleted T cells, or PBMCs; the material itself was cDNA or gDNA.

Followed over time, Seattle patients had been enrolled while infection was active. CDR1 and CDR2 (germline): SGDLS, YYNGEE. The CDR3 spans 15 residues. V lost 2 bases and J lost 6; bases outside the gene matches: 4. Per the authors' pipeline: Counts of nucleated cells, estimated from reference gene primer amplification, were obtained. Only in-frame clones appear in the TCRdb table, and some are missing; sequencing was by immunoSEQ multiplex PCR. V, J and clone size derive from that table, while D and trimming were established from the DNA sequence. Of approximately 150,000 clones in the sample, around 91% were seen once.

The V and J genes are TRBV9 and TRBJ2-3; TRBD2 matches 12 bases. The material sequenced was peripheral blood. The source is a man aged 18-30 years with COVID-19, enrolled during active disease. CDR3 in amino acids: CASSVTSGSPDTQYF. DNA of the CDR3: TGTGCCAGCAGCGTGACTAGCGGGAGTCCCGATACGCAGTATTTT.